The present T cell receptor beta chain was sequenced within a study of shared clonotypes between healthy human individuals. Across the study: Each donor's CD4 naive and CD4 memory cells filled three plates apiece, CD8 naive two, and CD8 memory one.

CD45RO-negative, CCR7-positively selected cells formed the naive CD8 fraction, excluding terminally differentiated effector memory CD45RA+ cells. Healthy and HIV-negative, the adult donors had no recent acute infections or vaccinations. Study results and caveats: Sharing across four donors was highest in naive CD4 (roughly 5%) and lowest in memory CD8 (around 0.4%).

For this clone: Its antigen remains unidentified.

CDR3 size: 17 residues. With V trimmed by 3 bases and J by 6 bases, 15 bases remained unmatched. Germline V lookup: CDR1 MDHEN, CDR2 SYDVKM. Researchers divided each subset's genomic DNA evenly across several immunoSEQ plates. The table came from immunoSEQ multiplex PCR; TCRdb's copy has only in-frame clones and leaves some out. The sample has some 2.1 million clones; approximately 95% are singletons. Sequencing input: naive CD8+ T cells sorted from blood. The TCR comes from a man younger than 35 in good health. The rearrangement uses TRBV28 and TRBJ2-3; 7 bases match TRBD2. In nucleotides, the CDR3 is TGTGCCAGCAGTTTGCTTTTCGGGACTATCACGGGCGATACGCAGTATTTT. Translating it yields CASSLLFGTITGDTQYF.